The rows below give T cell receptor beta chains drawn from one sample of a study of blood T cells in healthy people across ages. TCRdb recomputed calls from the 5' RACE reads with MiXCR, one row per CDR3 protein. Of fewer than 1.5 million distinct CDR3 sequences in the sample, roughly 45% were seen once. The sequencing sample was made of blood. All receptors come from a woman under 30 in good health. CDR3s include the opening cysteine and the closing phenylalanine or tryptophan. The order of the fields is clone size, V gene, J gene, CDR3 length, D gene, CDR3 DNA, CDR3 protein. A D gene is named only where the DNA matches it firmly. A clone size is listed for some rows: how often the clone was seen (once, few, many), or a class if it is expanded.

clone size: .; V gene: TRBV20-1; J gene: TRBJ1-2; CDR3 length: 14; D gene: .; CDR3 DNA: TGCAGTGCTAGAGATCGAACAGGGATCTATGGCTACACCTTC; CDR3 protein: CSARDRTGIYGYTF
clone size: few; V gene: TRBV25-1; J gene: TRBJ2-1; CDR3 length: 14; D gene: .; CDR3 DNA: TGTGCCAGCAGTGATGGTAGTTCGAGTAATGAGCAGTTCTTC; CDR3 protein: CASSDGSSSNEQFF
clone size: few; V gene: TRBV20-1; J gene: TRBJ2-7; CDR3 length: 14; D gene: TRBD2; CDR3 DNA: TGCAGTGCTAGAGATTTCCTAGCGGGTTACGAGCAGTACTTC; CDR3 protein: CSARDFLAGYEQYF
clone size: .; V gene: TRBV3-1; J gene: TRBJ2-3; CDR3 length: 14; D gene: .; CDR3 DNA: TGTGCCAACAGCCAAGGAGGCGTTTCAGATACGCAGTATTTT; CDR3 protein: CANSQGGVSDTQYF
clone size: .; V gene: TRBV28; J gene: TRBJ2-7; CDR3 length: 10; D gene: .; CDR3 DNA: TGTGCCAGCATGTCCTACGAGCAGTACTTC; CDR3 protein: CASMSYEQYF
clone size: .; V gene: TRBV6-4; J gene: TRBJ2-1; CDR3 length: 11; D gene: .; CDR3 DNA: TGTGCCAGCAGCGGGGGGCTAGAGCAGTTCTTC; CDR3 protein: CASSGGLEQFF
clone size: few; V gene: TRBV7-3; J gene: TRBJ1-5; CDR3 length: 18; D gene: .; CDR3 DNA: TGTGCCAGCAGCTTAAAGTTACTTGGCAGCACCTCAGATCAGCCCCAGCATTTT; CDR3 protein: CASSLKLLGSTSDQPQHF
clone size: .; V gene: TRBV27; J gene: TRBJ2-1; CDR3 length: 16; D gene: .; CDR3 DNA: TGTGCCAGCAGACCGACAGGCGACCTCTCCTACAATGAGCAGTTCTTC; CDR3 protein: CASRPTGDLSYNEQFF
clone size: .; V gene: TRBV20-1; J gene: TRBJ1-5; CDR3 length: 13; D gene: .; CDR3 DNA: TGCAGTGCGGCGGTGGGGGATGGTCAGCCCCAGCATTTT; CDR3 protein: CSAAVGDGQPQHF
clone size: .; V gene: TRBV6-5; J gene: TRBJ2-7; CDR3 length: 15; D gene: .; CDR3 DNA: TGTGCCAGCAGAAAAACAGGGTATGGATCCTACGAGCAGTACTTC; CDR3 protein: CASRKTGYGSYEQYF
clone size: .; V gene: TRBV20-1; J gene: TRBJ2-1; CDR3 length: 13; D gene: .; CDR3 DNA: TGCAGTGCTAGCTACAGCTCCTACAATGAGCAGTTCTTC; CDR3 protein: CSASYSSYNEQFF
clone size: .; V gene: TRBV30; J gene: TRBJ1-2; CDR3 length: 16; D gene: .; CDR3 DNA: TGTGCCTGGAGACACTATAAAACTGGAGCTAACTATGGCTACACCTTC; CDR3 protein: CAWRHYKTGANYGYTF
clone size: once; V gene: TRBV28; J gene: TRBJ1-5; CDR3 length: 16; D gene: .; CDR3 DNA: TGTGCCAGCTCGCCCTGGGGGGGGGCGAGCAATCAGCCCCAGCATTTT; CDR3 protein: CASSPWGGASNQPQHF
clone size: .; V gene: TRBV28; J gene: TRBJ2-5; CDR3 length: 15; D gene: .; CDR3 DNA: TGTGCCAGCCAATCAGGCAGGCGACTCCAAGAGACCCAGTACTTC; CDR3 protein: CASQSGRRLQETQYF
clone size: .; V gene: TRBV29-1; J gene: TRBJ2-3; CDR3 length: 16; D gene: TRBD1; CDR3 DNA: TGCAGCGTTGTTGTGAGGGGGCAGGGCGTCACAGATACGCAGTATTTT; CDR3 protein: CSVVVRGQGVTDTQYF
clone size: .; V gene: TRBV4-2; J gene: TRBJ2-7; CDR3 length: 16; D gene: TRBD2; CDR3 DNA: TGTGCCAGCAGCCAAGATTACGGCGGGAGTGGCCACGAGCAGTACTTC; CDR3 protein: CASSQDYGGSGHEQYF
clone size: .; V gene: TRBV10-2; J gene: TRBJ1-1; CDR3 length: 13; D gene: .; CDR3 DNA: TGCGCCAGCAGTGAGTCGGGGGATACTGAAGCTTTCTTT; CDR3 protein: CASSESGDTEAFF
clone size: .; V gene: TRBV29-1; J gene: TRBJ2-1; CDR3 length: 13; D gene: .; CDR3 DNA: TGCAGCGTTGAGAGGGGGGGTTACAATGAGCAGTTCTTC; CDR3 protein: CSVERGGYNEQFF
clone size: many; V gene: TRBV29-1; J gene: TRBJ2-5; CDR3 length: 16; D gene: TRBD1; CDR3 DNA: TGCAGCGTCCTAGTCCCGGGACAGGGCTCCCAAGAGACCCAGTACTTC; CDR3 protein: CSVLVPGQGSQETQYF
clone size: .; V gene: TRBV6-1; J gene: TRBJ1-1; CDR3 length: 14; D gene: .; CDR3 DNA: TGTGACAGCAGTCCAGGGATGGCGAACACTGAAGCTTTCTTT; CDR3 protein: CDSSPGMANTEAFF
clone size: .; V gene: TRBV11-2; J gene: TRBJ2-3; CDR3 length: 17; D gene: TRBD2; CDR3 DNA: TGTGCCAGCAGCTTAGGGGCTAGCGGGGGGGTGGCAGATACGCAGTATTTT; CDR3 protein: CASSLGASGGVADTQYF
clone size: .; V gene: TRBV6-1; J gene: TRBJ1-6; CDR3 length: 15; D gene: .; CDR3 DNA: TGTGCCTGCGAACAGGACAGCTCCTATAATTCACCCCTCCACTTT; CDR3 protein: CACEQDSSYNSPLHF
clone size: .; V gene: TRBV12-3/TRBV12-4; J gene: TRBJ2-1; CDR3 length: 15; D gene: TRBD2; CDR3 DNA: TGTGCCAGCAGAACAACTAGCGGGCCCTTCAATGAGCAGTTCTTC; CDR3 protein: CASRTTSGPFNEQFF
clone size: .; V gene: TRBV7-9; J gene: TRBJ2-7; CDR3 length: 15; D gene: TRBD1; CDR3 DNA: TGTGCCAGCAGCTCCGCCGGGACAGCCTCCTACGAGCAGTACTTC; CDR3 protein: CASSSAGTASYEQYF
clone size: .; V gene: TRBV20-1; J gene: TRBJ2-1; CDR3 length: 15; D gene: TRBD1; CDR3 DNA: TGCAGTGCTAGTTCGGGACAGGGGTTAATCAATGAGCAGTTCTTC; CDR3 protein: CSASSGQGLINEQFF
clone size: few; V gene: TRBV7-8; J gene: TRBJ2-7; CDR3 length: 16; D gene: TRBD1; CDR3 DNA: TGTGCCAGCAGCCACCAGGGTTGGGACAGCTCCTACGAGCAGTACTTC; CDR3 protein: CASSHQGWDSSYEQYF
clone size: few; V gene: TRBV29-1; J gene: TRBJ2-3; CDR3 length: 15; D gene: .; CDR3 DNA: TGCAGCGTTGACTTTCGGACCCGAGGTACAGATACGCAGTATTTT; CDR3 protein: CSVDFRTRGTDTQYF
clone size: .; V gene: TRBV6-1; J gene: TRBJ2-5; CDR3 length: 14; D gene: .; CDR3 DNA: TGTGCCAGCAGTGCCACCTCGGCTGGGCAGGGTCGGTACTTC; CDR3 protein: CASSATSAGQGRYF
clone size: .; V gene: TRBV24-1; J gene: TRBJ2-2; CDR3 length: 16; D gene: TRBD2; CDR3 DNA: TGTGCCACCAGTGAGCGGGGGGGCCTAAACACCGGGGAGCTGTTTTTT; CDR3 protein: CATSERGGLNTGELFF
clone size: once; V gene: TRBV5-1; J gene: TRBJ1-1; CDR3 length: 14; D gene: .; CDR3 DNA: TGCGCCAGCAGCTTTGACAGGCCCCCATATGAAGCTTTCTTT; CDR3 protein: CASSFDRPPYEAFF
clone size: .; V gene: TRBV6-5; J gene: TRBJ1-1; CDR3 length: 15; D gene: .; CDR3 DNA: TGTGCCAGCAGTTACAGCCAGGGCTTGAACACTGAAGCTTTCTTT; CDR3 protein: CASSYSQGLNTEAFF
clone size: .; V gene: TRBV6-5; J gene: TRBJ1-1; CDR3 length: 14; D gene: TRBD1; CDR3 DNA: TGTGCCAGCAGTTTCCGGGACAGGGGGGGTGGAGCTTTCTTT; CDR3 protein: CASSFRDRGGGAFF
clone size: few; V gene: TRBV7-2; J gene: TRBJ2-3; CDR3 length: 14; D gene: .; CDR3 DNA: TGTGCCAGCAGCAATCAATTTAGCACAGATACGCAGTATTTT; CDR3 protein: CASSNQFSTDTQYF
clone size: .; V gene: TRBV30; J gene: TRBJ2-1; CDR3 length: 14; D gene: .; CDR3 DNA: TGTGCTGCTCCGATGCCGGTTTCCTACAATGAGCAGTTCTTC; CDR3 protein: CAAPMPVSYNEQFF
clone size: .; V gene: TRBV20-1; J gene: TRBJ2-3; CDR3 length: 13; D gene: .; CDR3 DNA: TGCAGTGAATCTTACGTCGGCACAGATACGCAGTATTTT; CDR3 protein: CSESYVGTDTQYF
clone size: .; V gene: TRBV11-2; J gene: TRBJ2-4; CDR3 length: 13; D gene: TRBD2; CDR3 DNA: TGTGCCCTTCGGAGGACGGGGGGGCGAGAGCAGTACTTC; CDR3 protein: CALRRTGGREQYF
clone size: .; V gene: TRBV6-1; J gene: TRBJ2-1; CDR3 length: 17; D gene: .; CDR3 DNA: TGTGCCAGCAGTGAAGTGTTAGGTAGGGAGGAGGGCAATGAGCAGTTCTTC; CDR3 protein: CASSEVLGREEGNEQFF
clone size: .; V gene: TRBV20-1; J gene: TRBJ1-2; CDR3 length: 13; D gene: .; CDR3 DNA: TGCAGTGCTATAACGGGGGGACGGTATGGCTACACCTTC; CDR3 protein: CSAITGGRYGYTF
clone size: .; V gene: TRBV28; J gene: TRBJ1-2; CDR3 length: 16; D gene: TRBD1; CDR3 DNA: TGTGCCAGCAGTTGGGGATTCGGACAGGGGGCGGTTGGCTACACCTTC; CDR3 protein: CASSWGFGQGAVGYTF
clone size: .; V gene: TRBV4-1; J gene: TRBJ2-5; CDR3 length: 12; D gene: .; CDR3 DNA: TGTGCCAGCAGCCATCCGGGTGAGACCCAGTACTTC; CDR3 protein: CASSHPGETQYF
clone size: .; V gene: TRBV20-1; J gene: TRBJ2-7; CDR3 length: 14; D gene: .; CDR3 DNA: TGCAGTGCTAGAGATGGATCCGAGAGCTACGAGCAGTACTTC; CDR3 protein: CSARDGSESYEQYF
clone size: few; V gene: TRBV5-6; J gene: TRBJ1-2; CDR3 length: 14; D gene: .; CDR3 DNA: TGTGCCAGCCAGCTCCGGCGTGGTAACTATGGCTACACCTTC; CDR3 protein: CASQLRRGNYGYTF
clone size: .; V gene: TRBV27; J gene: TRBJ1-1; CDR3 length: 18; D gene: .; CDR3 DNA: TGTGCCAGCAGTTCCCGCGGGGCAGGGGATTTGATGAACACTGAAGCTTTCTTT; CDR3 protein: CASSSRGAGDLMNTEAFF
clone size: few; V gene: TRBV12-3/TRBV12-4; J gene: TRBJ2-1; CDR3 length: 16; D gene: .; CDR3 DNA: TGTGCCAGCAGTTTTAGGCCGACCCCCGGGCACAATGAGCAGTTCTTC; CDR3 protein: CASSFRPTPGHNEQFF
clone size: .; V gene: TRBV29-1; J gene: TRBJ1-1; CDR3 length: 14; D gene: .; CDR3 DNA: TGCAGCGTTGAAGATACGGGTCGGGGCACTGAAGCTTTCTTT; CDR3 protein: CSVEDTGRGTEAFF
clone size: few; V gene: TRBV20-1; J gene: TRBJ2-1; CDR3 length: 14; D gene: .; CDR3 DNA: TGCAGTGCTAGTGGATGGGGCTCCTACAATGAGCAGTTCTTC; CDR3 protein: CSASGWGSYNEQFF
clone size: .; V gene: TRBV20-1; J gene: TRBJ2-7; CDR3 length: 18; D gene: TRBD2; CDR3 DNA: TGCAGTGCGCTTACTAGCGGGGGGCCCTCTTATTCCTACAATGAGCAGTACTTC; CDR3 protein: CSALTSGGPSYSYNEQYF
clone size: .; V gene: TRBV5-1; J gene: TRBJ2-7; CDR3 length: 20; D gene: TRBD2; CDR3 DNA: TGCGCCAGCAGCGCGACGACTCCGGGACTAGCGGTGACAAGCTCCTACGAGCAGTACTTC; CDR3 protein: CASSATTPGLAVTSSYEQYF
clone size: few; V gene: TRBV7-6; J gene: TRBJ2-7; CDR3 length: 13; D gene: .; CDR3 DNA: TGTGCCAGCAGCTTAGCGTTCGGGTACGAGCAGTACTTC; CDR3 protein: CASSLAFGYEQYF
clone size: few; V gene: TRBV2; J gene: TRBJ2-7; CDR3 length: 14; D gene: .; CDR3 DNA: TGTGCCAGCAGTGAAGGTAGTTACTCCTACGAGCAGTACTTC; CDR3 protein: CASSEGSYSYEQYF
clone size: once; V gene: TRBV2; J gene: TRBJ2-1; CDR3 length: 15; D gene: TRBD2; CDR3 DNA: TGTGCCAGCAGTGAGCGGAGCGGGGGGGCGGATGAGCAGTTCTTC; CDR3 protein: CASSERSGGADEQFF
clone size: few; V gene: TRBV5-4; J gene: TRBJ2-5; CDR3 length: 14; D gene: .; CDR3 DNA: TGTGCCAGCAGCCTTAAACGGGACCAAGAGACCCAGTACTTC; CDR3 protein: CASSLKRDQETQYF
clone size: .; V gene: TRBV5-1; J gene: TRBJ2-2; CDR3 length: 17; D gene: .; CDR3 DNA: TGCGCCAGCAGCTCCTCCGGGACCCATTCAAACACCGGGGAGCTGTTTTTT; CDR3 protein: CASSSSGTHSNTGELFF
clone size: many; V gene: TRBV27; J gene: TRBJ1-5; CDR3 length: 15; D gene: .; CDR3 DNA: TGTGCCAGCAGATCAGGACAGCCGGGAAGTCAGCCCCAGCATTTT; CDR3 protein: CASRSGQPGSQPQHF
clone size: .; V gene: TRBV5-1; J gene: TRBJ2-3; CDR3 length: 16; D gene: TRBD2; CDR3 DNA: TGCGCCAGCAGCTTGGTCGCTAGCGGGGGAAGAGATACGCAGTATTTT; CDR3 protein: CASSLVASGGRDTQYF
clone size: .; V gene: TRBV5-1; J gene: TRBJ2-1; CDR3 length: 17; D gene: TRBD2; CDR3 DNA: TGCGCCAGCAGCTTGGGGGTAGCGGGGAGCTCCTACAATGAGCAGTTCTTC; CDR3 protein: CASSLGVAGSSYNEQFF